These T cell receptor beta chains were read from a single sample in a study of T cell responses to AZD1222 COVID-19 vaccine. Assay: immunoSEQ multiplex PCR; the TCRdb copy retains only in-frame clones and omits some. Of 100,000 to 150,000 clones in the sample, roughly 93% are singletons; the top ten hold roughly 6.6%. The sequences come from peripheral blood, collected on day 0 of AZD1222 vaccination. These TCRs come from an adult in good health. Both conserved end residues are part of each CDR3. D genes are given only for firm matches. Clone size appears in some rows only: once, few, many, or a class for an expanded clone.

j_call v_call d_call clone_size cdr3_aa cdr3_nt
TRBJ2-1 TRBV7-6 TRBD2 NA CASSSLAGLPYNEQFF TGTGCCAGCAGCTCCCTAGCGGGACTGCCCTACAATGAGCAGTTCTTC
TRBJ1-1 TRBV5-5 NA NA CASSFQSNTEAFF TGTGCCAGCAGCTTCCAGAGTAACACTGAAGCTTTCTTT
TRBJ2-1 TRBV30 TRBD2 NA CAWITSGYSYNEQFF TGTGCCTGGATAACTAGCGGGTACTCCTACAATGAGCAGTTCTTC
TRBJ2-7 TRBV13 TRBD2 NA CASSYPGLAGFHEQYF TGTGCCAGCAGCTACCCGGGACTAGCGGGATTCCACGAGCAGTACTTC
TRBJ2-7 TRBV7-2 NA NA CASSLDYGFLYEQYF TGTGCCAGCAGCTTAGATTACGGGTTTTTGTACGAGCAGTACTTC
TRBJ1-5 TRBV3-1/TRBV3-2 NA NA CASSQDGRGGNQPQHF TGTGCCAGCAGCCAAGACGGGCGGGGGGGCAATCAGCCCCAGCATTTT
TRBJ2-7 TRBV19 NA NA CASSTGGATYEQYF TGTGCCAGTAGTACAGGGGGGGCCACCTACGAGCAGTACTTC
TRBJ2-3 TRBV5-4 NA NA CASSLRFEAADTQYF TGTGCCAGCAGCTTGAGGTTCGAGGCGGCAGATACGCAGTATTTT
TRBJ1-2 TRBV6-6 NA few CASHRVGGGPSYGYTF TGTGCCAGCCATCGGGTAGGGGGGGGTCCTAGCTATGGCTACACCTTC
TRBJ1-2 TRBV6-2/TRBV6-3 NA NA CASSYLQSLAKGYTF TGTGCCAGCAGTTATCTACAGAGCCTAGCTAAAGGCTACACCTTC
TRBJ2-1 TRBV5-1 TRBD2 NA CASSKTSGSYNEQFF TGCGCCAGCAGCAAGACTAGCGGGAGCTACAATGAGCAGTTCTTC
TRBJ2-7 TRBV3-1/TRBV3-2 NA once CASSPFQGGGYEQYF TGTGCCAGCAGCCCATTTCAGGGAGGGGGCTACGAGCAGTACTTC
TRBJ2-3 TRBV15 NA once CATSTDWVDTQYF TGTGCCACCAGCACGGACTGGGTGGATACGCAGTATTTT
TRBJ2-1 TRBV14 NA NA CASSRRPGLRSSEQFF TGTGCCAGCAGCCGCCGTCCGGGCCTCAGATCCTCTGAGCAGTTCTTC
TRBJ1-6 TRBV6-5 TRBD1 NA CASSTLDRVSSPLHF TGTGCCAGCAGTACCCTGGACAGGGTTTCTTCACCCCTCCACTTT
TRBJ1-1 TRBV10-2 NA NA CASSEGAFRMNTEAFF TGCGCCAGCAGTGAGGGGGCGTTCAGGATGAACACTGAAGCTTTCTTT
TRBJ2-1 TRBV9 NA NA CASRQGGTPYNEQFF TGTGCCAGCAGGCAGGGGGGGACACCATACAATGAGCAGTTCTTC
TRBJ2-5 TRBV27 NA few CASRGQRGPQETQYF TGTGCCAGCAGGGGGCAGAGAGGGCCCCAAGAGACCCAGTACTTC
TRBJ2-4 TRBV13 TRBD2 NA CASSSRGTSSGLAKNIQYF TGTGCCAGCAGCTCGCGCGGGACTAGCAGTGGACTAGCCAAAAACATTCAGTACTTC
TRBJ1-4 TRBV5-1 NA NA CASSLSGRGGGEKLFF TGCGCCAGCAGCTTGTCGGGGCGTGGGGGTGGAGAAAAACTGTTTTTT
TRBJ2-7 TRBV11-2 TRBD2 NA CASSSKTSGSHEQYF TGTGCCAGCAGCAGCAAAACTAGCGGGAGCCACGAGCAGTACTTC
TRBJ1-2 TRBV6-5 NA NA CASSLGGYKGYTF TGTGCCAGCAGCCTCGGCGGGTATAAGGGCTACACCTTC
TRBJ2-2 TRBV7-2 NA NA CASRPQGGGELFF TGTGCCAGCAGACCTCAGGGAGGCGGGGAGCTGTTTTTT
TRBJ2-2 TRBV5-4 TRBD1 NA CASSEQGPNTGELFF TGTGCCAGCAGCGAACAGGGGCCGAACACCGGGGAGCTGTTTTTT
TRBJ2-2 TRBV3-1/TRBV3-2 NA NA CASSGANTGELFF TGTGCCAGCAGCGGAGCGAACACCGGGGAGCTGTTTTTT
TRBJ2-7 TRBV7-2 NA NA CASSSGHSYEQYF TGTGCCAGCAGCTCGGGACATTCCTACGAGCAGTACTTC
TRBJ2-5 TRBV29-1 NA NA CSAAGRVGETQYF TGCAGCGCCGCAGGACGTGTTGGGGAGACCCAGTACTTC
TRBJ2-3 TRBV12-5 TRBD1 NA CASGSPGGGTDTQYF TGTGCTAGTGGTTCGCCAGGGGGCGGCACAGATACGCAGTATTTT
TRBJ1-4 TRBV28 NA NA CASSLSSSGQGIYEKLFF TGTGCCAGCAGTTTAAGTTCCTCCGGTCAGGGTATTTATGAAAAACTGTTTTTT
TRBJ2-1 TRBV4-1 NA NA CASSQASGYEQFF TGCGCCAGCAGCCAAGCGAGCGGCTATGAGCAGTTCTTC
TRBJ2-1 TRBV7-9 NA NA CASSFGENNEQFF TGTGCCAGCAGCTTTGGGGAAAACAATGAGCAGTTCTTC
TRBJ1-1 TRBV28 NA NA CASSLGEIGGAAEAFF TGTGCCAGCAGTTTAGGCGAAATCGGGGGCGCGGCTGAAGCTTTCTTT